These 4 T cell receptor beta chains share one sample of origin, sequenced in a study of monozygotic twins with inflammatory bowel disease. TCRdb re-called the 5' RACE reads and catalogs CDR3 proteins one per entry, DNA excluded. Recorded for this sample: 90,000 to 110,000 distinct CDR3 sequences. What was sequenced was blood. Source of these receptors: a human donor with ulcerative colitis or Crohn's disease, or a healthy co-twin of an affected twin (not recorded which).

V is TRBV29-1 and J is TRBJ2-5; TCRdb proposes TRBD1, but this gene call is untestable without DNA. Germline lookup yields CDR1 SQVTM and CDR2 ANQGSEA. CDR3 length: 12 residues. The CDR3 loop reads CSAGQGGKTQYF. The full variable domain, with the rest looked up from reference TRBV29-1 and TRBJ2-5, is SAVISQKPSRDICQRGTSLTIQCQVDSQVTMMFWYRQQPGQSLTLIATANQGSEATYESGFVIDKFPISRPNLTFSTLTVSNMSPEDSSIYLCSAGQGGKTQYFGPGTRLLVL.

V usage is TRBV11-2 and J usage is TRBJ2-1; the TRBD1 assignment by TCRdb is unverifiable without DNA. This CDR3 has 13 amino acids. Looked up from germline, CDR1 is SGHAT and CDR2 is FQNNGV. The CDR3: CASSYRGDNEQFF.

The V call is TRBV5-1, the J call TRBJ2-1; no DNA is available, so the TRBD2 call from TCRdb remains unchecked. The CDR3 runs to 16 residues. The V gene's germline CDR1 is SGHRS and CDR2 YFSETQ. CDR3: CASSSSFSGAYNEQFF.

J is TRBJ2-7 and V is TRBV28; the TRBD1 assignment by TCRdb is unverifiable without DNA. CDR1 and CDR2 from the germline V gene are MDHEN and SYDVKM. The CDR3 is 16 residues long. The CDR3: CASSSNRGEVGDEQYF.